These 10 T cell receptor beta chains were sequenced from one sample in a study of blood T cell repertoires in COVID-19 (dated by TCRdb to 2020 to 2021). The library came from the immunoSEQ multiplex PCR assay. Sourced from immuneACCESS, this table was stored by TCRdb with only in-frame sequences that have V and J called. A share of the clones is absent; for the studies checked, an unresolved V gene accounts for under half, and the remainder has no known explanation. The sample table lists roughly 250,000 clones, around 87% of them with a count of one. The biggest ten clones account for just under 6.5% of the sample. The sequenced sample was PBMCs or T cells enriched from blood (not recorded which). Receptors were obtained from a woman aged 30 to 39 with acute COVID-19.

With respect to this clone: One end of the junction is discordant with germline, which a read error may explain. The chain joins TRBV7-7 to TRBJ2-1, with 12 positions matching TRBD2. This CDR3 is 16 amino acids long. The germline V gene encodes CDR1 SSHAT and CDR2 FNYEAQ (reference sequence). This chain's CDR3 is CASSSGLAGPYNEQFF. CDR3 bases: TGTGCTAGCAGCTCTGGACTAGCGGGGCCCTACAATGAGCAGTTCTTC.

This chain connects TRBV2 to TRBJ1-2; 7 bases are shared with TRBD1. Germline CDR1 reads SNHLY; CDR2 reads FYNNEI. The CDR3 length is 13 residues. CDR3 DNA sequence: TGTGCTACATCCGGGGACAGCCTTTATGGCTACACCTTC. This gives the protein CATSGDSLYGYTF.

The chain joins TRBV7-3 to TRBJ1-2; 8 bases align to TRBD1. This CDR3 comprises 13 residues. Looked up from germline, CDR1 is SGHTA and CDR2 is FQGTGA. V lost 0 bases and J lost 11; bases outside the gene matches: 5. The CDR3 nucleotides read TGTGCCAGCAGCTTAACGGCAGGGACAGGTTACACCTTC. This sequence encodes CASSLTAGTGYTF.

Notes on this clone: Other nucleotide sequences in the sample specify the same CDR3. The CDR3 DNA is TGCGCCAGCAGCTTACAGGGGGTCTACGAGCAGTACTTC. This translates into CASSLQGVYEQYF. This sequence joins TRBV5-1 and TRBJ2-7; 8 nucleotides agree with TRBD1. The CDR3 spans 13 residues. V gave up 2 bases and J gave up 3 bases; unmatched junction bases: 1. Germline lookup yields CDR1 SGHRS and CDR2 YFSETQ.

The rearrangement links TRBV18 to TRBJ1-5; D is unclear. The ends were cut back, 0 bases at V and 9 bases at J, with 12 bases in the middle. This CDR3 has 14 amino acids. Germline CDR1 reads KGHSH; CDR2 reads LQKENI. The CDR3 region is CASSPPGGRGPQHF. In DNA form, the CDR3 reads TGTGCCAGCTCACCACCGGGAGGTCGCGGGCCCCAGCATTTT.

Here the CDR3 reads CASSSSGTGGSTEAFF. DNA for the CDR3: TGTGCCAGCAGTTCCTCAGGGACAGGGGGTTCCACTGAAGCTTTCTTT. This chain links TRBV28 with TRBJ1-1, with 11 bases that match TRBD1. The CDR3 spans 16 residues. J lost 4 bases, V lost 4 bases, and 8 bases had no gene match. CDR1 and CDR2 (germline): MDHEN, SYDVKM.

In this sample, this clone turned up once. The J gene is TRBJ1-5, the V gene TRBV6-2 or TRBV6-3, with D possibly TRBD1 on 5 matching bases. There are 14 residues in the CDR3. Germline assignment: CDR1 MNHEY and CDR2 SVGEGT. V was pared by 5 bases and J by 10 bases, with 18 bases between. The CDR3 DNA reads as TGTGCCAGCAGTAGCGGGTTTGTGGGGCAACCCCAGCATTTT. Translating gives CASSSGFVGQPQHF.

This chain links TRBV5-4 with TRBJ2-1; 12 nucleotides agree with TRBD2. The length of the CDR3 is 19 residues. Germline V gene data show CDR1 as SGHNT and CDR2 as YYREEE (reference sequence). The ends lost 3 bases at V and 0 bases at J; junction bases unmatched: 10. This CDR3 is CASSYPGLAGASSYNEQFF. CDR3 DNA: TGTGCCAGCAGCTACCCGGGACTAGCGGGCGCCAGCTCCTACAATGAGCAGTTCTTC.

The chain uses TRBV11-2 and TRBJ2-1, with TRBD2 matching 9 bases. V lost 3 bases and J lost 4; bases outside the gene matches: 1. Germline V lookup: CDR1 SGHAT, CDR2 FQNNGV. This CDR3 comprises 14 residues. The CDR3 spells CASSFLAGYNEQFF. CDR3 nucleotide sequence: TGTGCCAGCAGCTTTCTAGCGGGATACAATGAGCAGTTCTTC.

This chain joins TRBV27 and TRBJ1-1; 9 bases agree with TRBD1. The V and J ends lost 1 base and 6 bases, in that order; junction bases with no gene match: 12. The germline V gene has CDR1 MNHEY and CDR2 SMNVEV (reference sequence). This CDR3 is built from 17 residues. The CDR3 sequence: CASSLWGTGKDRAEAFF. The CDR3 DNA is TGTGCCAGCAGTTTATGGGGGACAGGGAAAGATAGGGCTGAAGCTTTCTTT.